The clone carrying this T cell receptor (beta chain) was seen a few times. Its specificity is not known. The data were taken from a study of T cells after yellow fever vaccination. General study points: Detected again after the booster were most primary-vaccination clones, at about 96% CD4 and about 90% CD8. A limited proportion of clonotypes was detected within both the CD4 and CD8 compartments. Abundant bulk-population clonotypes could contaminate the FACS-sorted repertoires.

TCRdb re-called the 5' RACE reads through MiXCR, storing one row per CDR3 protein. The sample lists hundreds of thousands of distinct CDR3 sequences; approximately 4% were seen once. Germline V gene sequence: CDR1 MNHEY, CDR2 SVGAGI. The CDR3 is 14 residues long. J was trimmed by 6 bases and V by 4 bases; bases with no gene match: 4. The chain uses TRBV6-5 and TRBJ1-5; 9 bases agree with TRBD1. This receptor was identified in a man aged 18 to 35 who received the YFV17D yellow fever vaccine. The sequencing here drew on PBMCs, taken 5 days after the yellow fever booster vaccination. This CDR3 is CASSWTGASQPQHF. The CDR3 DNA is TGTGCCAGCAGTTGGACAGGGGCAAGTCAGCCCCAGCATTTT.